Described below is a single T cell receptor beta chain sequence and its context. Its target is unknown. The germline gives CDR1 MDHEN, CDR2 SYDVKM. The CDR3 extends over 13 amino acids. Deletions cut 5 bases from V and 2 bases from J, with 8 bases between. TCRdb's table, derived via immunoSEQ multiplex PCR, lists solely in-frame clones and lacks some. The table has more than 550,000 clones, 55% to 75% seen once. This sample was taken from a study of shared clonotypes between healthy human individuals. Study information: The cohort comprised a couple of women and a few men. Their ages spanned 18 to 49 years. Study outcomes and limitations: The four-donor shared clonotypes exceeded non-shared clonotypes in generation probability, with non-shared ones scoring lower. Researchers sampled only blood; tissue repertoires likely differ. When naive CD4 clonotypes were compared across a few donors, around 5% were shared.

Sequencing was carried out using memory CD4+ T cells sorted from blood. The subset: CD45RA-negative fraction. The sequence came from a woman younger than 45 in good health. The chain is built from TRBV28 and TRBJ2-3; D is unresolved. For the CDR3, the DNA is TGTGCCAGCAGTAGCGTTAACACAGATACGCAGTATTTT. Translating it yields CASSSVNTDTQYF. The complete variable domain, with remaining parts taken from reference TRBV28 and TRBJ2-3, reads DVKVTQSSRYLVKRTGEKVFLECVQDMDHENMFWYRQDPGLGLRLIYFSYDVKMKEKGDIPEGYSVSREKKERFSLILESASTNQTSMYLCASSSVNTDTQYFGPGTRLTVL.